The rows below give T cell receptor beta chains drawn from one sample of a study of cytomegalovirus exposure and HLA in healthy donors. Produced via immunoSEQ multiplex PCR; TCRdb's table is partial and in-frame only. The sample has 100,000 to 150,000 clones, about 80% seen once. The sequencing input was PBMCs. The receptors stem from a man aged 35-49 years in good health and CMV-seronegative. The CDR3 runs from the conserved cysteine through the conserved F or W. Each record gives: V gene, J gene, clone size, D gene, CDR3 protein, CDR3 DNA. D genes are given only for firm matches. A row's size may be missing; if present it is once, few, many or a size class.

V gene: TRBV7-2; J gene: TRBJ1-4; clone size: -; D gene: TRBD1; CDR3 protein: CAGSAGQGAKLFF; CDR3 DNA: TGTGCCGGCAGCGCAGGCCAGGGGGCAAAACTGTTTTTT
V gene: TRBV19; J gene: TRBJ1-6; clone size: -; D gene: -; CDR3 protein: CASSVSDSPLHF; CDR3 DNA: TGTGCCAGTAGTGTCAGTGATTCACCCCTCCACTTT
V gene: TRBV5-1; J gene: TRBJ2-1; clone size: -; D gene: TRBD1; CDR3 protein: CASRDRTGFRSNEQFF; CDR3 DNA: TGCGCCAGCAGGGATAGGACAGGGTTTCGTAGCAATGAGCAGTTCTTC
V gene: TRBV7-2; J gene: TRBJ2-1; clone size: -; D gene: TRBD2; CDR3 protein: CASSLVAGGPNEQFF; CDR3 DNA: TGTGCCAGCAGCTTAGTAGCGGGGGGGCCGAATGAGCAGTTCTTC
V gene: TRBV27; J gene: TRBJ2-5; clone size: -; D gene: TRBD1; CDR3 protein: CASSSQGEQYF; CDR3 DNA: TGTGCCAGCAGTTCACAGGGGGAGCAGTACTTC
V gene: TRBV7-9; J gene: TRBJ1-1; clone size: -; D gene: TRBD1; CDR3 protein: CASSFSIRGTENTEAFF; CDR3 DNA: TGTGCCAGCAGCTTCTCGATCCGGGGGACAGAGAACACTGAAGCTTTCTTT
V gene: TRBV18; J gene: TRBJ2-7; clone size: -; D gene: -; CDR3 protein: CASSLSATGDEQYF; CDR3 DNA: TGTGCCAGCTCACTAAGTGCCACCGGGGACGAGCAGTACTTC
V gene: TRBV19; J gene: TRBJ1-2; clone size: once; D gene: -; CDR3 protein: CASDGHNYGYTF; CDR3 DNA: TGTGCCAGCGACGGACATAACTATGGCTACACCTTC
V gene: TRBV5-1; J gene: TRBJ2-2; clone size: -; D gene: -; CDR3 protein: CASSYLAGNTGELFF; CDR3 DNA: TGCGCCAGCAGCTACCTGGCGGGGAACACCGGGGAGCTGTTTTTT
V gene: TRBV5-6; J gene: TRBJ2-7; clone size: few; D gene: TRBD1; CDR3 protein: CASSDTGGLTYEQYF; CDR3 DNA: TGTGCCAGCAGCGACACAGGGGGCCTTACCTACGAGCAGTACTTC
V gene: TRBV7-9; J gene: TRBJ2-2; clone size: few; D gene: TRBD2; CDR3 protein: CASSPSTVAGGNTGELFF; CDR3 DNA: TGTGCCAGCAGCCCCTCAACCGTAGCGGGGGGGAACACCGGGGAGCTGTTTTTT
V gene: TRBV19; J gene: TRBJ1-2; clone size: -; D gene: -; CDR3 protein: CASPGTRGDYGYTF; CDR3 DNA: TGTGCCAGCCCCGGCACGCGAGGAGACTATGGCTACACCTTC
V gene: TRBV6-6; J gene: TRBJ2-1; clone size: -; D gene: -; CDR3 protein: CASSYSGLPPVDEQFF; CDR3 DNA: TGTGCCAGCAGTTACTCCGGACTCCCCCCGGTGGATGAGCAGTTCTTC
V gene: TRBV29-1; J gene: TRBJ2-5; clone size: -; D gene: TRBD1; CDR3 protein: CSVLPGGGETQYF; CDR3 DNA: TGCAGCGTCCTCCCAGGGGGCGGAGAGACCCAGTACTTC
V gene: TRBV29-1; J gene: TRBJ2-5; clone size: few; D gene: TRBD1; CDR3 protein: CSVEAWTGQETQYF; CDR3 DNA: TGCAGCGTTGAAGCCTGGACAGGGCAAGAGACCCAGTACTTC
V gene: TRBV2; J gene: TRBJ2-7; clone size: -; D gene: -; CDR3 protein: CASDEGVAYEQYF; CDR3 DNA: TGTGCCAGCGATGAGGGCGTAGCCTACGAGCAGTACTTC
V gene: TRBV2; J gene: TRBJ1-1; clone size: -; D gene: TRBD1; CDR3 protein: CASRGDSTFEAFF; CDR3 DNA: TGTGCCAGCAGGGGGGACAGCACGTTCGAAGCTTTCTTT
V gene: TRBV10-3; J gene: TRBJ1-4; clone size: -; D gene: -; CDR3 protein: CAISGTPNEKLFF; CDR3 DNA: TGTGCCATTTCCGGGACTCCCAATGAAAAACTGTTTTTT
V gene: TRBV5-1; J gene: TRBJ2-1; clone size: -; D gene: -; CDR3 protein: CASSLGDSRLQFF; CDR3 DNA: TGCGCCAGCAGCTTGGGTGACAGTCGGTTGCAGTTCTTC
V gene: TRBV27; J gene: TRBJ2-3; clone size: -; D gene: TRBD2; CDR3 protein: CASSSRGVAGKQGDTQYF; CDR3 DNA: TGTGCCAGCAGTTCCCGCGGGGTAGCGGGGAAGCAGGGGGATACGCAGTATTTT
V gene: TRBV14; J gene: TRBJ1-2; clone size: -; D gene: TRBD1; CDR3 protein: CASSYPGTGAYGYTF; CDR3 DNA: TGTGCCAGCAGCTACCCCGGGACAGGGGCCTATGGCTACACCTTC
V gene: TRBV5-4; J gene: TRBJ2-1; clone size: -; D gene: TRBD2; CDR3 protein: CASTGGRGGPNEQFF; CDR3 DNA: TGTGCCAGCACCGGAGGGCGGGGGGGCCCCAATGAGCAGTTCTTC
V gene: TRBV19; J gene: TRBJ1-5; clone size: -; D gene: -; CDR3 protein: CASSGSEKLQPQHF; CDR3 DNA: TGTGCCAGTAGCGGCTCGGAGAAACTTCAGCCCCAGCATTTT
V gene: TRBV5-1; J gene: TRBJ1-2; clone size: -; D gene: TRBD1; CDR3 protein: CASSRTGSPLDNYGYTF; CDR3 DNA: TGCGCCAGCAGCCGGACAGGGAGCCCTTTGGATAACTATGGCTACACCTTC
V gene: TRBV7-9; J gene: TRBJ2-1; clone size: -; D gene: -; CDR3 protein: CASSLGLGDNEQFF; CDR3 DNA: TGTGCCAGCAGCTTAGGTCTAGGGGACAATGAGCAGTTCTTC
V gene: TRBV14; J gene: TRBJ2-3; clone size: -; D gene: TRBD1; CDR3 protein: CASSHYRGSSTDTQYF; CDR3 DNA: TGTGCCAGCAGCCATTACAGGGGGTCCAGCACAGATACGCAGTATTTT
V gene: TRBV27; J gene: TRBJ2-3; clone size: -; D gene: TRBD1; CDR3 protein: CASSSRTGGTQYF; CDR3 DNA: TGTGCCAGCAGTTCCCGGACAGGCGGTACGCAGTATTTT
V gene: TRBV7-2; J gene: TRBJ2-7; clone size: -; D gene: -; CDR3 protein: CASSVQRTYEQYF; CDR3 DNA: TGTGCCAGCAGCGTACAGAGAACCTACGAGCAGTACTTC
V gene: TRBV10-3; J gene: TRBJ1-2; clone size: -; D gene: TRBD1; CDR3 protein: CAISERGQYYGYTF; CDR3 DNA: TGTGCCATCAGTGAGAGGGGACAGTACTATGGCTACACCTTC
V gene: TRBV9; J gene: TRBJ2-2; clone size: -; D gene: -; CDR3 protein: CASSFLSGGGELFF; CDR3 DNA: TGTGCCAGCAGCTTCTTAAGTGGAGGCGGGGAGCTGTTTTTT
V gene: TRBV18; J gene: TRBJ1-5; clone size: -; D gene: -; CDR3 protein: CASSPAEGQPQHF; CDR3 DNA: TGTGCCAGCTCACCGGCGGAAGGTCAGCCCCAGCATTTT
V gene: TRBV7-2; J gene: TRBJ1-5; clone size: -; D gene: -; CDR3 protein: CASSLATGEWGNQPQHF; CDR3 DNA: TGTGCCAGCAGCTTAGCGACCGGGGAATGGGGCAATCAGCCCCAGCATTTT
V gene: TRBV5-1; J gene: TRBJ2-6; clone size: -; D gene: TRBD2; CDR3 protein: CASNWVAGGTGANVLTF; CDR3 DNA: TGCGCCAGCAATTGGGTAGCGGGGGGGACTGGGGCCAACGTCCTGACTTTC
V gene: TRBV4-1; J gene: TRBJ1-5; clone size: once; D gene: -; CDR3 protein: CASSQARQANQPQHF; CDR3 DNA: TGCGCCAGCAGCCAAGCTAGACAGGCAAATCAGCCCCAGCATTTT
V gene: TRBV7-9; J gene: TRBJ1-1; clone size: -; D gene: TRBD1; CDR3 protein: CASIYTGEDTEAFF; CDR3 DNA: TGTGCCAGCATCTATACAGGGGAGGACACTGAAGCTTTCTTT
V gene: TRBV27; J gene: TRBJ2-5; clone size: -; D gene: -; CDR3 protein: CASSFHEGRYPLIETQYF; CDR3 DNA: TGTGCCAGCAGTTTTCATGAGGGGAGGTACCCCTTAATTGAGACCCAGTACTTC
V gene: TRBV5-6; J gene: TRBJ2-7; clone size: -; D gene: -; CDR3 protein: CASSLVGGRSSYEQYF; CDR3 DNA: TGTGCCAGCAGCTTGGTTGGTGGAAGGAGCTCCTACGAGCAGTACTTC
V gene: TRBV6-6; J gene: TRBJ2-7; clone size: -; D gene: -; CDR3 protein: CASTDLGGTASYEQYF; CDR3 DNA: TGTGCCAGCACCGACCTCGGCGGGACGGCAAGTTACGAGCAGTACTTC
V gene: TRBV7-3; J gene: TRBJ1-1; clone size: once; D gene: -; CDR3 protein: CASRNSPNPNTEAFF; CDR3 DNA: TGTGCCAGCAGAAACTCTCCTAACCCTAACACTGAAGCTTTCTTT
V gene: TRBV10-3; J gene: TRBJ1-1; clone size: -; D gene: -; CDR3 protein: CAISADRRNTEAFF; CDR3 DNA: TGTGCCATCAGTGCTGACAGACGGAACACTGAAGCTTTCTTT
V gene: TRBV11-2; J gene: TRBJ2-7; clone size: -; D gene: -; CDR3 protein: CASSLARGTYEQYF; CDR3 DNA: TGTGCCAGCAGCTTAGCACGGGGTACCTACGAGCAGTACTTC
V gene: TRBV20-1; J gene: TRBJ2-7; clone size: -; D gene: TRBD1; CDR3 protein: CSGRGWGEQYF; CDR3 DNA: TGCAGTGGCAGGGGGTGGGGCGAGCAGTACTTC
V gene: TRBV7-9; J gene: TRBJ2-2; clone size: -; D gene: -; CDR3 protein: CASTWARNTGELFF; CDR3 DNA: TGTGCCAGCACGTGGGCGAGAAACACCGGGGAGCTGTTTTTT
V gene: TRBV19; J gene: TRBJ1-1; clone size: -; D gene: -; CDR3 protein: CVPHRVQGSEAFF; CDR3 DNA: TGTGTCCCCCACAGGGTACAAGGTTCTGAAGCTTTCTTT